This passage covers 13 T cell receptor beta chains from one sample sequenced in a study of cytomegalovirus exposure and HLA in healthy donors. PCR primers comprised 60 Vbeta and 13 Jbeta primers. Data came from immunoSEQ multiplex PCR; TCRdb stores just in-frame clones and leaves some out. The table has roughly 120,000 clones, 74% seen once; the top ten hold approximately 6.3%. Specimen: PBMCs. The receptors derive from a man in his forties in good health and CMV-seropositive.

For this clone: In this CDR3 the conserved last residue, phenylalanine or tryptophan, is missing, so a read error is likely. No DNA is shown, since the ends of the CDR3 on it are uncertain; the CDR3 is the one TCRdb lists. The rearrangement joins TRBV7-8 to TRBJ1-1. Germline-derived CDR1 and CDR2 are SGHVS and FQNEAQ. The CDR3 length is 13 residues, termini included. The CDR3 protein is CASSLGAGGWMFL.

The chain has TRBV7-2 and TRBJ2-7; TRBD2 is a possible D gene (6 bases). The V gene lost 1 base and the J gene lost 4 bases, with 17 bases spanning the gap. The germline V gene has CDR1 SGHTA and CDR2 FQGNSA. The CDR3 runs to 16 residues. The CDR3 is CASSLDPGVGLYEQYF. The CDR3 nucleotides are TGTGCCAGCAGCTTAGACCCGGGAGTTGGGTTGTACGAGCAGTACTTC.

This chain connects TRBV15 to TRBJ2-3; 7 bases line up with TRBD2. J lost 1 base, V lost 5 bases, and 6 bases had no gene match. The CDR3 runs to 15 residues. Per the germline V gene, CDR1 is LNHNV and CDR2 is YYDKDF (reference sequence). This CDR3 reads CATSGVAGGTDTQYF. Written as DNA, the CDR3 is TGTGCCACCAGCGGAGTGGCGGGAGGCACAGATACGCAGTATTTT.

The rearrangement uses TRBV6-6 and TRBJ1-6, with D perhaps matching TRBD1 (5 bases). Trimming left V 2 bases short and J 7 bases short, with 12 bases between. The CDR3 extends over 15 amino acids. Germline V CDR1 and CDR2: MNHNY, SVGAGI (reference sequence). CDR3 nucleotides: TGTGCCAGCAGTTACGGTCGCGGGGCCAATTCACCCCTCCACTTT. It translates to CASSYGRGANSPLHF.

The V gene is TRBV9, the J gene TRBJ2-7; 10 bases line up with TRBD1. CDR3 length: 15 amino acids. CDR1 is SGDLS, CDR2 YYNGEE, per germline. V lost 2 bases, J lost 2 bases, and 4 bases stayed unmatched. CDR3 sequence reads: CASSVHGTGAYEQYF. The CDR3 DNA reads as TGTGCCAGCAGCGTCCACGGGACAGGGGCCTACGAGCAGTACTTC.

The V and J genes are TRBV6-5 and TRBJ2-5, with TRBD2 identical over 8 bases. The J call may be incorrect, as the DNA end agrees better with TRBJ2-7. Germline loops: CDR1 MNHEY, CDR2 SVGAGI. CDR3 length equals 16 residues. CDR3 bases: TGTGCCAGCAGTTACTCAAGCGGGAGCGCCGTATACGAGCAGTACTTC. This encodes CASSYSSGSAVYEQYF.

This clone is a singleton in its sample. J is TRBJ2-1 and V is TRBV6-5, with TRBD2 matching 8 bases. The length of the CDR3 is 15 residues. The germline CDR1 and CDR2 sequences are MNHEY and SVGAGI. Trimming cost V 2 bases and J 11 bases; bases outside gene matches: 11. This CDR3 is CASSYGLAGLSKQFF. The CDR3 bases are TGTGCCAGCAGTTACGGGCTAGCGGGCCTGAGCAAGCAGTTCTTC.

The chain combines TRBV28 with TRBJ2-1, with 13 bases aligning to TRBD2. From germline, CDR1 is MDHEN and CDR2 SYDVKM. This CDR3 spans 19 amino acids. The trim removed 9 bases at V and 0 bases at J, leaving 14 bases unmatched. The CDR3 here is CASTPMTSGRSSSYNEQFF. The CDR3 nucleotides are TGTGCCAGTACGCCTATGACTAGCGGGAGGTCGAGCTCCTACAATGAGCAGTTCTTC.

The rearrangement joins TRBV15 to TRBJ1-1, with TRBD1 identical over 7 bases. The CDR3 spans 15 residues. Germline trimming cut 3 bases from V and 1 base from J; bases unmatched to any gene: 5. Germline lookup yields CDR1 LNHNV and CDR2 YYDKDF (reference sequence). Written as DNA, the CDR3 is TGTGCCACCAGCAGGGACAGGTCGGAGAACACTGAAGCTTTCTTT. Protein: CATSRDRSENTEAFF.

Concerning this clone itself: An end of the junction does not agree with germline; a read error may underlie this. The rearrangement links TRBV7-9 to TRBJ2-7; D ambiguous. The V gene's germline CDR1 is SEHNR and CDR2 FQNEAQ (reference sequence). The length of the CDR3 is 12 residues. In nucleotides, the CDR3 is TGTTCCAGCAGCTTAACAGACTACGAGCAGTACTTC. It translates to CSSSLTDYEQYF.

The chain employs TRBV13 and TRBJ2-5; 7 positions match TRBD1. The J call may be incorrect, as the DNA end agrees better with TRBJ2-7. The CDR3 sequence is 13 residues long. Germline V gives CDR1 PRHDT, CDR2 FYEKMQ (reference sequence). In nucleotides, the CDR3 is TGTGCCAGCAGCCGACAGGGTCTGTACGAGCAGTACTTC. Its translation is CASSRQGLYEQYF.

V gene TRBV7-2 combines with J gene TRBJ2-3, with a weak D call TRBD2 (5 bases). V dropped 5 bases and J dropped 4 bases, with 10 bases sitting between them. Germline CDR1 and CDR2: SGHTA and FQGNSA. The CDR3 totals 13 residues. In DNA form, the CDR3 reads TGTGCCAGCAGCGTGGGAGACGCAGATACGCAGTATTTT. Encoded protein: CASSVGDADTQYF. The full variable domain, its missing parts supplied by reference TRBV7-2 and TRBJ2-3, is GAGVSQSPSNKVTEKGKDVELRCDPISGHTALYWYRQSLGQGLEFLIYFQGNSAPDKSGLPSDRFSAERTGGSVSTLTIQRTQQEDSAVYLCASSVGDADTQYFGPGTRLTVL.

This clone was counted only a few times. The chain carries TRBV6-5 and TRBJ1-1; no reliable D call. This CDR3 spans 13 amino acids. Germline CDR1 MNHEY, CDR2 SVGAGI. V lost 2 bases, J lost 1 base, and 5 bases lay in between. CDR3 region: CASSYKQNTEAFF. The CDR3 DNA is TGTGCCAGCAGTTACAAGCAGAACACTGAAGCTTTCTTT.